The source of this T cell receptor beta chain is a study of cytomegalovirus exposure and HLA in healthy donors. Turning to the study itself: Among about 380 genotyped donors, around 80% fell in the Caucasian-associated ancestry cluster. Study-wide points: Earlier findings revealed that most TCR beta V segments proved productive either about 90% or about 30% of the time. By a later analysis, the bulk of CMV-associated TCR beta chains appeared HLA-restricted.

The PCR was carried out with 60 Vbeta primers and 13 Jbeta primers. Clones were sequenced by immunoSEQ multiplex PCR, and TCRdb holds only the in-frame ones, with some missing. The table lists approximately 160,000 clones, 81% of them singletons. Concerning this clone: Its antigen is unidentified.

The CDR3 runs to 15 residues. Per germline, CDR1 MNHNS and CDR2 SASEGT. V was pared by 6 bases and J by 1 base, with 9 bases of the junction left unmatched. All the people who gave samples were healthy bone marrow donors. This chain uses TRBV6-1 with TRBJ2-7, with 7 bases that match TRBD1. The source material was PBMCs. The sequence came from a woman aged 18 to 35 in good health and CMV-seronegative. The CDR3 bases are TGTGCCAGCAGAGGTGGACAGGCACTGTCCTACGAGCAGTACTTC. It translates to CASRGGQALSYEQYF.